This T cell receptor (beta chain) was sequenced for a study of shared clonotypes between healthy human individuals (dated by TCRdb to 2018 to 2021). About the investigation overall: Two women and a few men aged 18 to 49 years were included in the cohort. To increase sequencing depth and limit assay-specific biases, TCR repertoire library preparation and sequencing were carried out by different laboratories using diverse techniques. Between about 0.85 and 9.5 billion PBMCs per donor were obtained by leukapheresis. Per donor, three plates each were used for CD4 naive and CD4 memory, two for CD8 naive, and one for CD8 memory. To estimate repertoire size and how much clonotype sharing occurs between individuals, the study deeply sequenced the blood TCR repertoires of five healthy adults.

Healthy HIV-negative adults with no recently reported acute infections or vaccinations were included as donors. Every donor was a Caucasian adult residing in Nashville, Tennessee, USA. CD4+ T cells were enriched by magnetic negative selection; naive cells were then positively selected on CD45RA, and the negative fraction formed the memory subset. After blood collection by leukapheresis, PBMCs were isolated using Ficoll-Histopaque density gradient centrifugation and then cryopreserved in the vapor phase of liquid nitrogen. Analytical flow cytometry was used to check the purity and quantity of each magnetically sorted T cell population. Genomic DNA was isolated from every sorted fraction and measured by UV absorbance on a Nanodrop 2000c. Paper-wide results and their limitations: Incomplete sequencing was indicated by rarefaction of sorted-subset datasets, despite the large sequencing depth. Approximately 5% of naive CD4, 3% to 4% of naive CD8, roughly 2.4% of memory CD4, and over 0.35% of memory CD8 clonotypes were shared across four donors. Only blood was sampled, and tissue TCR repertoires likely differ from those in blood. Compared with non-shared clonotypes, clonotypes shared by all four sorted-subset donors had higher generation probabilities. Estimated clonotype richness was generally larger for naive than for memory subsets. Pairwise subsampling indicated that sequencing depth was expected to affect the degree of clonotype sharing among donors. The small number of donors limited the genetic and exposure-history diversity represented.

Using the deep immunoSEQ assay, TCR CDR3 regions were amplified from genomic DNA by multiplex PCR. Extracted genomic DNA from each cell subset was distributed evenly across all wells of several immunoSEQ 96-well plates, and each plate was treated as a replicate. For sorted subsets, roughly 200 ng of genomic DNA, equivalent to 25,000 to 30,000 T cell genomes, went into each replicate PCR. Purified libraries were quantified with a Qubit 3.0 fluorometer, sized on a Bioanalyzer 2100, and re-quantified with the KAPA Library Quantification kit. A separate single-read 150-cycle Illumina NextSeq 550 flow cell was used to sequence each immunoSEQ 96-well plate. The published analysis was carried out like this. Because the immunoSEQ output held only junctional sequences and lacked quality scores, the filtering could not match the filtering applied to full-length reads. Sequences were annotated with PyIR, a Python wrapper for IgBLAST v1.9, and V/J genes and CDR3 were assigned using IMGT germline references. Any read was removed if the V/J assignment was weak (E-value above 1e-6), the CDR3 was missing, or the read contained stop codons, out-of-frame junctions, or ambiguous translated residues. V3J clonotypes were defined as sequences sharing the same inferred V gene, J gene, and CDR3 amino acid sequence. Percentage overlap between repertoires was calculated by dividing the number of shared unique clonotypes by the size of the smaller repertoire. RTK rarefaction, the Chao1 estimator, and Recon v2.1 estimates of unobserved clonotypes were used to assess repertoire richness. OLGA was used to compute generation probabilities for all TCRbeta clonotypes that the gDNA method yielded from a handful of donors. Here the immuneACCESS table is served through TCRdb, limited to in-frame sequences with V and J called. Missing clones are a known gap in these copies; in checked studies unresolved V genes cover under half, and the rest lacks a known reason. V and J calls and clone size are copied from that table; D and trimming were computed from the DNA. The sample records about 960,000 clones, over 75% of which are singletons. About 1.5% of the sample rests with the top ten.

In the germline V gene, CDR1 corresponds to SGHVS and CDR2 to FQNEAQ. The germline ends are 16 bases apart after V is trimmed by 3 bases and J by 2 bases. The CDR3 has 17 amino acids, counting the end cysteine and phenylalanine. The read is trimmed to its CDR3 DNA, 51 bases read in frame from base 1. Turning to this clone: Its specific antigen is unknown. Base qualities are not at hand, and no much larger clone is one base apart.

This clonotype originated in a man between 18 and 35 years old in good health. Here the chain combines TRBV7-8 and TRBJ2-2; the D region possibly corresponds to TRBD2 (7 bases align). Material for sequencing was memory CD4+ T cells sorted from blood. This sample's cell subset or site label indicates: CD45RA-negative fraction. The sequenced DNA: TGTGCCAGCAGCTTGGGAGGGGGGACCTCAAACACCGGGGAGCTGTTTTTT. It is translated as CASSLGGGTSNTGELFF.